One and the same sample provided the 18 T cell receptor beta chains below, sequenced in a study of blood T cells in healthy people across ages. PCR was performed a second time for about 6 to 12 cycles using a sample-barcoded 5' primer and a J-beta primer mix. TCRdb used MiXCR to reprocess the 5' RACE reads, holding one entry per CDR3 protein. The repertoire holds about a million distinct CDR3 sequences, with roughly half as singletons. The material sequenced was blood. These TCRs come from an older woman in good health.

This chain links TRBV28 with TRBJ2-7, with TRBD1 as a possible D gene (5 bases). Germline V gene data show CDR1 as MDHEN and CDR2 as SYDVKM. The CDR3 sequence is 13 residues long. V lost 3 bases to trimming and J lost 9 bases, with 15 bases between them. In nucleotides, the CDR3 is TGTGCCAGCAGTTTTTTTAATCGCGACAGGCAGTACTTC. It translates to CASSFFNRDRQYF.

The chain employs TRBV28 and TRBJ1-5; D not certain. Germline CDR1 reads MDHEN; CDR2 reads SYDVKM. Trimming took off 3 bases at V and 3 bases at J, with 9 bases between the two ends. CDR3 length: 14 residues. CDR3 loop: CASSLLRFNQPQHF. Here the CDR3 DNA reads TGTGCCAGCAGTTTGCTCAGGTTCAATCAGCCCCAGCATTTT.

This chain connects TRBV12-3 or TRBV12-4 to TRBJ2-5; TRBD2 matches at 7 bases. The junction had 8 bases not matched to a gene; V was cut back by 3 bases and J by 4 bases. This CDR3 contains 15 residues. In DNA, the CDR3 is TGTGCCAGCAGTTTGGAAAGGGAGGGTCGAGAGACCCAGTACTTC. Translated, it gives CASSLEREGRETQYF.

This clonotype was counted between two and nine times. V and J are TRBV12-3 or TRBV12-4 and TRBJ2-7; D ambiguous. The CDR3 has 11 amino acids. Trimming pared 6 bases from V and 12 bases from J, leaving 15 bases between. CDR3 sequence: CASSSLAGSYF. CDR3 in DNA: TGTGCCAGCAGCAGTTTGGCCGGATCGTACTTC.

There are a few counts of this clonotype. The chain joins TRBV3-1 to TRBJ2-5; D perhaps matches TRBD2 (6 bases). Trimming stripped 1 base from V and 2 bases from J, with 8 bases between. CDR3 length equals 14 residues. The germline gives CDR1 LGHDT, CDR2 YNNKEL (reference sequence). The CDR3: CASSQVRGQETQYF. DNA for the CDR3: TGTGCCAGCAGCCAAGTCCGGGGGCAAGAGACCCAGTACTTC.

The chain carries TRBV12-3 or TRBV12-4 and TRBJ2-3; D gene uncertain. This CDR3 spans 11 amino acids. Trimming cost V 5 bases and J 3 bases, with 3 bases left between them. The CDR3 sequence: CASSKTDTQYF. The CDR3 coding sequence is TGTGCCAGCAGTAAAACAGATACGCAGTATTTT.

This clonotype was observed a few times. The chain's CDR3 is CASSQALQVMGSGANVLTF. In DNA form, the CDR3 reads TGCGCCAGCAGCCAAGCCTTACAGGTGATGGGCTCTGGGGCCAACGTCCTGACTTTC. The V gene is TRBV4-1, the J gene TRBJ2-6, with D maybe TRBD1 (5 bases). Germline CDR1 is MGHRA and CDR2 is YSYEKL. The V gene lost 1 base and the J gene lost 0 bases, with 16 bases spanning the gap. The length of the CDR3 is 19 residues.

The chain links TRBV5-6 to TRBJ2-4, with 7 nucleotides matching TRBD2. Germline lookup yields CDR1 SGHDT and CDR2 YYEEEE. Trimming at V came to 4 bases and at J to 13 bases, leaving 8 bases not matched to a gene. The CDR3 has 12 residues. The CDR3 sequence is CASSLGGWEQYF. The CDR3 DNA is TGTGCCAGCAGCCTCGGGGGGTGGGAGCAGTACTTC.

The chain uses TRBV7-2 and TRBJ2-3, with D maybe TRBD2 (6 bases). The V and J ends lost 0 bases and 6 bases respectively, with 10 bases between them. The CDR3 contains 14 residues. The germline V gene has CDR1 SGHTA and CDR2 FQGNSA. CDR3 sequence (DNA): TGTGCCAGCAGCTTAGCGCGGACTACCGATACGCAGTATTTT. This translates into CASSLARTTDTQYF.

This clonotype turned up a few times. The chain employs TRBV4-3 and TRBJ1-2; perhaps TRBD1 as D (5 bases). This CDR3 region has 13 residues. V lost 0 bases and J lost 5, with 7 bases in between. The germline gives CDR1 LGHNA, CDR2 YSLEER. The CDR3 is CASSQEPGYGYTF. The CDR3 nucleotides are TGCGCCAGCAGCCAAGAACCAGGGTATGGCTACACCTTC.

The chain combines TRBV4-1 with TRBJ1-2, with 9 bases fitting TRBD1. Germline V gene lookup returns CDR1 MGHRA and CDR2 YSYEKL. V was clipped by 6 bases and J by 8 bases; unmatched bases: 7. This CDR3 has 13 residues. The CDR3 region is CASRQTGGLGYTF. In DNA form, the CDR3 reads TGCGCCAGCAGGCAAACAGGGGGCTTGGGCTACACCTTC.

Turning to this clonotype: This could be a read error, since a much larger clone is one nucleotide away. This chain links TRBV2 with TRBJ2-4; D is tentatively TRBD1 or TRBD2 (5 bases each). The J call is in doubt because the DNA end fits TRBJ2-7 better. The length of the CDR3 is 14 residues. The germline V gene encodes CDR1 SNHLY and CDR2 FYNNEI. CDR3 residues: CASSSRDGAYEQYF. CDR3 sequence (DNA): TGTGCCAGCAGTTCCCGGGACGGCGCCTACGAGCAGTACTTC.

The chain combines TRBV18 with TRBJ2-5, with no clear D. There are 16 residues in the CDR3. V was cut by 4 bases and J by 5 bases, with 20 bases left in between. The germline V gene has CDR1 KGHSH and CDR2 LQKENI. Here the CDR3 DNA reads TGTGCCAGCTCACAAGGACGGTCCGGTAGTGTGGAGACCCAGTACTTC. It specifies CASSQGRSGSVETQYF.

There are a few counts of this clonotype. This chain joins TRBV29-1 and TRBJ2-7; D gene uncertain. The CDR3 is made up of 13 amino acids. Germline lookup yields CDR1 SQVTM and CDR2 ANQGSEA. Deletions cut 3 bases from V and 3 bases from J, with 12 bases between. The CDR3 DNA sequence: TGCAGCGTTGAGACCACTAATAACTACGAGCAGTACTTC. Residues: CSVETTNNYEQYF.

This clonotype has a handful of counts. J is TRBJ2-7 and V is TRBV4-1; D is possibly TRBD1 or TRBD2 (5 bases each). The closer fit of TRBJ2-5 to the DNA end suggests the J call may be wrong. CDR1 is MGHRA, CDR2 YSYEKL, per germline. There are 13 residues in the CDR3. CDR3 region: CASSQDKGTTQYF. CDR3 coding DNA: TGCGCCAGCAGCCAAGACAAAGGGACGACCCAGTACTTC.

V is TRBV11-3 and J is TRBJ2-1, with TRBD2 matching 7 bases. Per the germline V gene, CDR1 is SGHNT and CDR2 is YENEEA. J gave up 10 bases and V 5 bases, and 17 bases lay outside the gene matches. The CDR3 runs 16 residues. The CDR3 DNA reads as TGTGCCAGCAGCCAACGCGGGCAACTAGCGTCGTCGGAGCAGTTCTTC. As protein: CASSQRGQLASSEQFF.

This clonotype showed up many times. The chain employs TRBV7-2 and TRBJ2-3, with 12 bases aligning to TRBD2. There are 15 residues in the CDR3. Germline lookup yields CDR1 SGHTA and CDR2 FQGNSA. V lost 6 bases and J lost 3; bases outside the gene matches: 4. The CDR3 spells CASRGLAGRTDTQYF. The CDR3 DNA reads TGTGCCAGCAGGGGACTAGCGGGCAGAACAGATACGCAGTATTTT.

This clonotype came up once. The J gene is TRBJ2-1, the V gene TRBV9; 9 nucleotides match TRBD2. There are 16 residues in the CDR3. Germline V gives CDR1 SGDLS, CDR2 YYNGEE. V dropped 4 bases and J dropped 6; count of bases not matched to a gene: 11. CDR3: CASSPYGTSTTNEQFF. The DNA for the CDR3 is TGTGCCAGCAGCCCGTATGGGACTAGCACGACCAATGAGCAGTTCTTC.